This TCR beta chain came from a study of blood T cell repertoires in COVID-19. Profiling relied on immunoSEQ multiplex PCR, and the TCRdb table lists in-frame clones only, not all of them. The sample records roughly 80,000 clones, more than 75% being singletons. V was cut by 1 base and J by 5 bases, with 8 bases left in between. The CDR3 spans 13 residues. The chain couples TRBV12-3 or TRBV12-4 to TRBJ1-2; D possibly corresponds to TRBD1 (6 bases). The sample was peripheral blood. The sequence was collected from a woman aged 60-75 years with acute or convalescent COVID-19. In DNA, the CDR3 is TGTGCCAGCAGTTTAGTCAGGGGATATGGCTACACCTTC. This translates into CASSLVRGYGYTF.